These 31 T cell receptor beta chains originate from one sample sequenced in a study of monozygotic twins with inflammatory bowel disease. Reanalyzing the 5' RACE reads, TCRdb keeps one entry per CDR3 protein, without DNA. In all, the sample yields around 410,000 distinct CDR3 sequences. Sequenced sample: blood. The receptors were gathered from a human donor with ulcerative colitis or Crohn's disease, or a healthy co-twin of an affected twin (not recorded which).

The chain uses TRBV29-1 and TRBJ2-3; TCRdb reports TRBD1, a call that lacks DNA to check it against. This CDR3 comprises 15 residues. CDR1 and CDR2 from the germline V gene are SQVTM and ANQGSEA. The CDR3: CSVVKSGAGTDTQYF.

The V call is TRBV14, the J call TRBJ2-5. The CDR3 extends over 12 amino acids. Germline V lookup: CDR1 SGHDN, CDR2 FVKESK. The CDR3 loop is CASSQDWATQYF.

This chain uses TRBV30 with TRBJ2-7; the TCRdb D gene call, TRBD2, has no DNA to confirm it. Germline CDR1 reads GTSNPN; CDR2 reads SVGIG (reference sequence). The CDR3 runs 12 residues. The CDR3: CAWSRETYEQYF.

CDR3 protein: CASSRTVAGANVLTF. J is TRBJ2-6 and V is TRBV7-9. The CDR3 length is 15 residues. Germline V CDR1 and CDR2: SEHNR, FQNEAQ (reference sequence).

This chain links TRBV2 with TRBJ1-3. The germline gives CDR1 SNHLY, CDR2 FYNNEI. The CDR3 runs 15 residues. The CDR3 is CASRDGLNSGNTIYF. Full variable domain (outside the CDR3, taken from reference TRBV2 and TRBJ1-3): EPEVTQTPSHQVTQMGQEVILRCVPISNHLYFYWYRQILGQKVEFLVSFYNNEISEKSEIFDDQFSVERPDGSNFTLKIRSTKLEDSAMYFCASRDGLNSGNTIYFGEGSWLTVV.

The rearrangement links TRBV7-8 to TRBJ2-3; TCRdb selects TRBD2, and the lack of DNA leaves this call unchecked. CDR3 length equals 17 residues. Germline V CDR1 and CDR2: SGHVS, FQNEAQ. The CDR3 loop is CASSTWTTSWHTDTQYF. Filled out from reference TRBV7-8 and TRBJ2-3, the complete variable domain reads GAGVSQSPRYKVAKRGQDVALRCDPISGHVSLFWYQQALGQGPEFLTYFQNEAQLDKSGLPSDRFFAERPEGSVSTLKIQRTQQEDSAVYLCASSTWTTSWHTDTQYFGPGTRLTVL.

The J gene is TRBJ2-7, the V gene TRBV29-1; TCRdb indicates TRBD2, and absent DNA this call remains unverified. In germline, CDR1 is SQVTM, CDR2 ANQGSEA. The CDR3 totals 16 residues. Here the CDR3 reads CSVEDWNAGTSGDLYF.

This rearrangement joins TRBV7-9 to TRBJ2-3; the TRBD2 assignment by TCRdb is unverifiable without DNA. CDR3 length: 17 amino acids. Per the germline V gene, CDR1 is SEHNR and CDR2 is FQNEAQ (reference sequence). The CDR3: CASSPTGLAGGSDTQYF.

The genes are TRBV28 and TRBJ2-3; without DNA, the TCRdb call of TRBD2 cannot be checked. The V gene's germline CDR1 is MDHEN and CDR2 SYDVKM. The CDR3 is 14 residues long. The CDR3 here is CASSRLAVTDTQYF.

The gene calls are TRBV28 and TRBJ2-7; TCRdb calls TRBD1, which cannot be checked without DNA. The CDR3 has 13 residues. Germline lookup yields CDR1 MDHEN and CDR2 SYDVKM. CDR3 sequence: CASSPSGLDEQYF.

This chain connects TRBV5-1 to TRBJ1-4; TCRdb selects TRBD1, and the lack of DNA leaves this call unchecked. CDR1 and CDR2 from the germline V gene are SGHRS and YFSETQ. This CDR3 has 15 amino acids. CDR3 amino acids: CASRNAGTGNEKLFF.

The chain is built from TRBV2 and TRBJ1-1; TCRdb's D call, TRBD1, is unchecked because there is no DNA. The CDR3 is made up of 13 amino acids. From germline, CDR1 is SNHLY and CDR2 FYNNEI. The CDR3 sequence: CASSVGAGTEAFF.

V and J are TRBV20-1 and TRBJ2-3; TCRdb's assignment of TRBD2 cannot be checked, as there is no DNA. Germline assignment: CDR1 DFQATT and CDR2 SNEGSKA (reference sequence). The CDR3 is 16 residues long. CDR3 residues: CSARSSGRSSTDTQYF.

The J gene is TRBJ2-2, the V gene TRBV4-2; the D call of TRBD2 rests on TCRdb alone, since no DNA is present to check it. The germline V gene encodes CDR1 LGHNA and CDR2 YNFKEQ. This CDR3 contains 16 residues. The CDR3 region is CASSQDRTSGTGELFF.

The chain has TRBV28 and TRBJ2-7; without DNA, the TCRdb call of TRBD1 cannot be checked. This CDR3 is 12 amino acids long. Germline V gene sequence: CDR1 MDHEN, CDR2 SYDVKM. Here the CDR3 reads CASNRGPGEQYF. The full variable domain, with the rest looked up from reference TRBV28 and TRBJ2-7, is DVKVTQSSRYLVKRTGEKVFLECVQDMDHENMFWYRQDPGLGLRLIYFSYDVKMKEKGDIPEGYSVSREKKERFSLILESASTNQTSMYLCASNRGPGEQYFGPGTRLTVT.

V and J are TRBV6-5 and TRBJ1-1; TCRdb calls TRBD1, which cannot be checked without DNA. Per germline, CDR1 MNHEY and CDR2 SVGAGI. The CDR3 contains 13 residues. Here the CDR3 reads CASSYSGGTEAFF.

This chain joins TRBV12-3 or TRBV12-4 and TRBJ1-5; TCRdb's D call, TRBD1, is unchecked because there is no DNA. The CDR3 totals 14 residues. CDR3 residues: CASRGTSQGQPQHF.

The chain couples TRBV3-1 to TRBJ1-2. This CDR3 has 15 residues. Germline lookup yields CDR1 LGHDT and CDR2 YNNKEL (reference sequence). This CDR3 reads CASSQETAVSYGYTF.

The genes are TRBV10-3 and TRBJ1-3; TCRdb gives TRBD1 as the D gene, but with no DNA this cannot be confirmed. Germline values: CDR1 ENHRY, CDR2 SYGVKD. CDR3 size: 16 residues. CDR3: CAISESLRGQGNTIYF.

The chain couples TRBV20-1 to TRBJ2-4; lacking DNA, the TRBD2 call made by TCRdb goes unchecked. Germline V gene sequence: CDR1 DFQATT, CDR2 SNEGSKA (reference sequence). This CDR3 is 16 amino acids long. The CDR3 spells CSARGGGLAERNIQYF.

The V call is TRBV18, the J call TRBJ2-3; TCRdb reports TRBD1, a call that lacks DNA to check it against. Germline CDR1 reads KGHSH; CDR2 reads LQKENI. The CDR3 loop spans 16 amino acids. The CDR3 reads CASSPGAMPGQSTQYF.

The chain has TRBV18 and TRBJ2-7; TCRdb selects TRBD1, and the lack of DNA leaves this call unchecked. The germline CDR1 and CDR2 sequences are KGHSH and LQKENI. This CDR3 is 15 amino acids long. The CDR3 sequence: CASSPPGTVSYEQYF.

J is TRBJ2-7 and V is TRBV7-2; TCRdb reports TRBD2, a call that lacks DNA to check it against. This CDR3 is built from 13 residues. The germline CDR1 and CDR2 sequences are SGHTA and FQGNSA. The CDR3 spells CASSREKAHEQYF.

This sequence joins TRBV7-2 and TRBJ1-5. CDR3 length: 13 amino acids. From germline, CDR1 is SGHTA and CDR2 FQGNSA. CDR3 loop: CASSSVGGQPQHF.

The V gene is TRBV7-2, the J gene TRBJ1-2; checking the TCRdb D call of TRBD1 is not possible without DNA. The CDR3 covers 14 residues. Germline lookup yields CDR1 SGHTA and CDR2 FQGNSA. CDR3 sequence: CASSPRQGSEGYTF.

CDR3 in amino acids: CSALGLAFSDEQFF. The chain uses TRBV20-1 and TRBJ2-1; TCRdb gives TRBD2 as the D gene, but with no DNA this cannot be confirmed. This CDR3 comprises 14 residues. Germline V gene lookup returns CDR1 DFQATT and CDR2 SNEGSKA (reference sequence).

The chain employs TRBV20-1 and TRBJ2-7; TCRdb picks TRBD1, but there is no DNA to check that call. The CDR3 has 14 amino acids. Per germline, CDR1 DFQATT and CDR2 SNEGSKA (reference sequence). CDR3 region: CSARDPRANYEQYF.

The J gene is TRBJ1-4, the V gene TRBV10-2. The germline gives CDR1 WSHSY, CDR2 SAAADI. This CDR3 has 11 amino acids. The CDR3 reads CASSEGEKLFF.

The V call is TRBV20-1, the J call TRBJ1-2. This CDR3 comprises 12 residues. Germline-derived CDR1 and CDR2 are DFQATT and SNEGSKA (reference sequence). This CDR3 reads CSPSGGGYGYTF.

The chain has TRBV5-6 and TRBJ1-1; with no DNA, the TCRdb D assignment of TRBD1 cannot be verified. This CDR3 contains 14 residues. The germline gives CDR1 SGHDT, CDR2 YYEEEE. CDR3 in amino acids: CASSLVDRGFEAFF.

V is TRBV10-3 and J is TRBJ1-2; the D gene TCRdb calls, TRBD1, cannot be checked with no DNA. Germline lookup yields CDR1 ENHRY and CDR2 SYGVKD. This CDR3 is built from 12 residues. CDR3 sequence reads: CAILMGGSGYTF.